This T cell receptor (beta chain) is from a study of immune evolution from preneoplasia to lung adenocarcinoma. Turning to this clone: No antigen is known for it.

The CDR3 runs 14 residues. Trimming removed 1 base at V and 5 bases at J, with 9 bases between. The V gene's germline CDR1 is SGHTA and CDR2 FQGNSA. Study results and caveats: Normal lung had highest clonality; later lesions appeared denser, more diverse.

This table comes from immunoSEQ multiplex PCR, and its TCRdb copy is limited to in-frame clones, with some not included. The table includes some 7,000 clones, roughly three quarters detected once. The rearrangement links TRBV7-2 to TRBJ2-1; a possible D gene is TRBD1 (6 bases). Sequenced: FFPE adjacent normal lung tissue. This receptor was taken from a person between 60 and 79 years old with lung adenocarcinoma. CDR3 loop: CASSLGTANNEQFF. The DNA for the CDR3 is TGTGCCAGCAGCTTAGGGACAGCCAACAATGAGCAGTTCTTC.